These 2 T cell receptor beta chains were sequenced from one sample in a study of CD8+ T cells in alopecia areata. Isolated RNA was reverse transcribed into cDNA used as the sequencing template. Assay used: immunoSEQ multiplex PCR; TCRdb lists only in-frame clones, some missing. Of some 130,000 clones listed, 49% are singletons. The sequenced sample was CD8+ T cells sorted from blood, obtained at week 0. These receptors all come from a human donor with alopecia areata.

The chain links TRBV5-6 to TRBJ2-7, with 9 positions matching TRBD1. The V segment lost 4 bases and the J segment 2 bases; nucleotides outside the gene matches: 7. The germline CDR1 and CDR2 sequences are SGHDT and YYEEEE. The CDR3 contains 15 residues. CDR3 loop: CASSSDGTGTYEQYF. In DNA form, the CDR3 reads TGTGCCAGCAGCAGCGACGGGACAGGGACCTACGAGCAGTACTTC.

The rearrangement joins TRBV13 to TRBJ2-7; 8 bases match TRBD1. The V gene's germline CDR1 is PRHDT and CDR2 FYEKMQ (reference sequence). J was trimmed by 6 bases and V by 4 bases; bases with no gene match: 11. CDR3 length: 15 amino acids. The CDR3 loop is CASSSPGQVILEQYF. CDR3 in DNA: TGTGCCAGCAGCTCCCCGGGACAGGTGATCCTCGAGCAGTACTTC.